This TCR beta chain derives from a study of T cells after yellow fever vaccination. Findings and caveats of the study: Abundant clonotypes from the bulk population could contaminate FACS-sorted repertoires.

V shed 4 bases and J shed 5 bases, with 15 bases lying between them. The CDR3 loop spans 14 amino acids. The germline CDR1 and CDR2 sequences are SGHRS and YFSETQ. TCRdb reprocessed the 5' RACE reads via MiXCR and lists one record per CDR3 protein. The sample lists 300,000 or so distinct CDR3 sequences, roughly 7% occurring once. There are a few counts of this clonotype. Its antigen is not known. The sequencing used PBMCs, collected 45 days after the first yellow fever vaccination. This chain connects TRBV5-1 to TRBJ1-2; the D gene is possibly TRBD1 (5 bases). The source of this sequence is a man aged 18 to 29 who received the YFV17D yellow fever vaccine. The CDR3 bases are TGCGCCAGCAGCCCTGAGGACGGGACTTATGGCTACACCTTC. Its protein product is CASSPEDGTYGYTF.